This TCR beta chain was profiled in a study of CD4+ T cells in melanoma. Study results and caveats: In melanoma, neoantigen-specific CD4+ T cells reportedly differed in differentiation state. CD8+ T cell, macrophage and B cell function reportedly correlated with neoantigen-specific CD4+ T cells.

The V end was cut by 4 bases, the J end by 1 base, with 12 bases between. The CDR3 has 15 residues. Germline CDR1 is LNHDA and CDR2 is SQIVND (reference sequence). Notes on this clone: Its cognate antigen is unknown.

The table came from immunoSEQ multiplex PCR; TCRdb's copy has only in-frame clones and leaves some out. This table holds 13,000 to 15,000 clones, 68% found once. The specimen was cells from a culture (not recorded whether cultured in vitro). This sequence joins TRBV19 and TRBJ2-3; weak D call: TRBD1 (5 bases). The TCR was taken from a human donor with melanoma. In DNA, the CDR3 is TGTGCCAGTAGTAGGGGCGGTGTGGGCACAGATACGCAGTATTTT. Translation gives CASSRGGVGTDTQYF.